Below, one T cell receptor beta chain is given with its context. Its target is not known. Flow cytometry was used to check the purity of CD4+ and CD8+ cells, which had been isolated by positive magnetic bead selection. Per the authors' pipeline: There were rare matches between patient CD8+ clones larger than 1% and published virus-specific TCRB sequences. Some clones are missing from TCRdb's copy, which holds only in-frame ones; the method was immunoSEQ multiplex PCR. For V, J and clone size, that table is used; D and trimming come from the DNA. The sample shows 17,000 or so clones, about 83% of them seen only once. This specimen belongs to a study of somatic mutations in cytotoxic T cells in rheumatoid arthritis. Study observations and caveats: No age-related increase in CD8+ clonality was seen in healthy controls, but one was seen in rheumatoid arthritis patients. Rheumatoid arthritis patients showed slight TRBV07 underrepresentation, and this was not adjusted for multiple comparisons.

Trimming took off 2 bases at V and 0 bases at J, with 12 bases between the two ends. The CDR3 totals 15 residues. In germline, CDR1 is SGDLS, CDR2 YYNGEE. This chain joins TRBV9 and TRBJ2-7, with D tentatively TRBD2 (7 bases). The source is an adult with rheumatoid arthritis. The specimen sequenced was CD8+ T cells sorted from blood. The CDR3 DNA sequence: TGTGCCAGCAGCGTTGGGAGGGGGAGCTCCTACGAGCAGTACTTC. Its translation: CASSVGRGSSYEQYF.